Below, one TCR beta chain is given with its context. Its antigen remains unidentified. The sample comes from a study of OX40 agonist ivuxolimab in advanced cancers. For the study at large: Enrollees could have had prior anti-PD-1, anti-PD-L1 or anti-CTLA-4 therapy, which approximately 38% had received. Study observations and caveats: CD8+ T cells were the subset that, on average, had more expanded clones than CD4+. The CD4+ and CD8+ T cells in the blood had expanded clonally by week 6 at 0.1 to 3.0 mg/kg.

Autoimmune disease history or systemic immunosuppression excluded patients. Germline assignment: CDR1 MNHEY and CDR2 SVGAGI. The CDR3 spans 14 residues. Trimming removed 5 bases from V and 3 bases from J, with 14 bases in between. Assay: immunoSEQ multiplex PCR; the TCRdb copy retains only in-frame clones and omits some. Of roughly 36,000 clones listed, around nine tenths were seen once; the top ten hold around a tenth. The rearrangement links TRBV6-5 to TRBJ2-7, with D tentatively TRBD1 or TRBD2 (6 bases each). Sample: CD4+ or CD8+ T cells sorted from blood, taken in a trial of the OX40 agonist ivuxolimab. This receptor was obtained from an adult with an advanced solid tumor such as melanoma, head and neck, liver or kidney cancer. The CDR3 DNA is TGTGCCAGCAGTCTGAACAGGGAGGACTACGAGCAGTACTTC. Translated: CASSLNREDYEQYF.